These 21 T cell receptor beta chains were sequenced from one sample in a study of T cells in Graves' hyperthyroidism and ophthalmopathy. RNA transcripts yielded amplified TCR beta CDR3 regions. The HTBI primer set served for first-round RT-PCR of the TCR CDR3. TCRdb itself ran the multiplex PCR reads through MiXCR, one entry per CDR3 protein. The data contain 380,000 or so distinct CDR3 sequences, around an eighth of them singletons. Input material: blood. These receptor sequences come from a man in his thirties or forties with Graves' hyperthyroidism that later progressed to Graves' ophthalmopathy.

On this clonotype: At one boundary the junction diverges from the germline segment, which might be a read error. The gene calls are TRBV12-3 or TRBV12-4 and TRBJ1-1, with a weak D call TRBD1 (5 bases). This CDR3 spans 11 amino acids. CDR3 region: CGSSLGPEAFF. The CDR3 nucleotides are TGTGGCAGCAGCCTGGGGCCTGAAGCTTTCTTT.

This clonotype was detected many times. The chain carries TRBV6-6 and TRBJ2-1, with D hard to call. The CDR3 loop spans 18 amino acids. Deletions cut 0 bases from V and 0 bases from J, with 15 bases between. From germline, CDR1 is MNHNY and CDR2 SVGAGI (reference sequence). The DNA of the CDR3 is TGTGCCAGCAGTTACTCAGGAACAGCTTATAGCTCCTACAATGAGCAGTTCTTC. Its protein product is CASSYSGTAYSSYNEQFF.

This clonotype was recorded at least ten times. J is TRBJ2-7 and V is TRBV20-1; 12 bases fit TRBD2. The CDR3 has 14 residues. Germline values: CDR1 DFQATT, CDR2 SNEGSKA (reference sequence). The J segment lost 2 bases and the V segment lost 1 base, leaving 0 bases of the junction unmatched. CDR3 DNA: TGCAGTGCTAGAGGGACTAGCGGGACCTACGAGCAGTACTTC. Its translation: CSARGTSGTYEQYF.

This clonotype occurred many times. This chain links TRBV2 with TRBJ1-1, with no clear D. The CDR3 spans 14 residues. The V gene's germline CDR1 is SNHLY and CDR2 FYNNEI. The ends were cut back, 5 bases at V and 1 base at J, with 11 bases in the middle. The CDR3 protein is CASSLTQRNTEAFF. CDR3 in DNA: TGTGCCAGCAGTTTAACACAGAGGAACACTGAAGCTTTCTTT.

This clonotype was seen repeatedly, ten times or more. In DNA form, the CDR3 reads TGTGCCAGCAGTTTTCGGGGGGGAGGGGCCCAGCATTTT. This gives the protein CASSFRGGGAQHF. The gene calls are TRBV28 and TRBJ1-5; tentative D call: TRBD1 (5 bases). CDR1 MDHEN and CDR2 SYDVKM come from the germline V gene. This CDR3 spans 13 amino acids. V was trimmed by 3 bases and J by 11 bases, leaving 14 bases between them.

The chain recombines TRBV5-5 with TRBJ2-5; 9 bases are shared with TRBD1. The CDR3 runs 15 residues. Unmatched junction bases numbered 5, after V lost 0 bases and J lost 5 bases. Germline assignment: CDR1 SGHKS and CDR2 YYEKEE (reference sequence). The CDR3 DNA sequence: TGTGCCAGCAGCTTGGCGGGGACAGGGTACGAGACCCAGTACTTC. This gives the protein CASSLAGTGYETQYF.

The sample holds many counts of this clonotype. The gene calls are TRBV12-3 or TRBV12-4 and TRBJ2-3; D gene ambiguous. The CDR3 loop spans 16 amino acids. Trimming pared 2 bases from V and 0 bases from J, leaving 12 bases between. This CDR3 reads CASSLRSQRSTDTQYF. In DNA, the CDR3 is TGTGCCAGCAGTTTAAGGTCTCAGCGCAGCACAGATACGCAGTATTTT.

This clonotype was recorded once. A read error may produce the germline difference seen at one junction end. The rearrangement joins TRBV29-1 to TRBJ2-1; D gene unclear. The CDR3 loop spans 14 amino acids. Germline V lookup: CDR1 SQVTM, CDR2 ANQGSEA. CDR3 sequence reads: CSVDEPNPYNEQLF. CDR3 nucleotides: TGCAGCGTTGATGAGCCCAACCCCTACAATGAGCAGCTCTTC.

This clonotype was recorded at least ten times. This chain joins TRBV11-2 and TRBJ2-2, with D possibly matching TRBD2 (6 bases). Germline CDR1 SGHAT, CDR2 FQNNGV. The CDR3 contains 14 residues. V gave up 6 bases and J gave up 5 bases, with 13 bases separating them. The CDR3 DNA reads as TGTGCCAGCAGGTGGCCGGGGAGGACCGGGGAGCTGTTTTTT. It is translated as CASRWPGRTGELFF.

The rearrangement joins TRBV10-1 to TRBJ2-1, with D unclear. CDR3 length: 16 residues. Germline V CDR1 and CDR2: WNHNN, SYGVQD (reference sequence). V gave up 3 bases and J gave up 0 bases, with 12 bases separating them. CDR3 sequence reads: CASSERLSSSYNEQFF. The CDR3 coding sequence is TGCGCCAGCAGTGAAAGACTGTCGAGCTCCTACAATGAGCAGTTCTTC.

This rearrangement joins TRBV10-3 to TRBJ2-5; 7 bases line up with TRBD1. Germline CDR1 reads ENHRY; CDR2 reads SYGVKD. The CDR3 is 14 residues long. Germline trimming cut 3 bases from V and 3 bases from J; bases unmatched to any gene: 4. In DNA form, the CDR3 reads TGTGCCATCAGTGACGAAGGGGGCGAAGAGACCCAGTACTTC. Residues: CAISDEGGEETQYF.

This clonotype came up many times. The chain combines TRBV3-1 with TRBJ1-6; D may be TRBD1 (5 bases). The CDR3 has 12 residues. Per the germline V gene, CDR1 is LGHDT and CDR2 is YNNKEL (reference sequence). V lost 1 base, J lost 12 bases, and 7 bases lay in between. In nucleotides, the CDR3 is TGTGCCAGCAGCCAAGGACAGCGACCCCTCCACTTT. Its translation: CASSQGQRPLHF.

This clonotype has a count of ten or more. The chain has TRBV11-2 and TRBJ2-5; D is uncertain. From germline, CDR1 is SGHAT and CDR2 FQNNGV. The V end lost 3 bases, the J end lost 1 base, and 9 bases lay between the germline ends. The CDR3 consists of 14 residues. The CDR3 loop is CASSLTVAQETQYF. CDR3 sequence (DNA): TGTGCCAGCAGCTTGACTGTAGCCCAAGAGACCCAGTACTTC. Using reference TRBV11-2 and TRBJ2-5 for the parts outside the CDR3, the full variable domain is EAGVAQSPRYKIIEKRQSVAFWCNPISGHATLYWYQQILGQGPKLLIQFQNNGVVDDSQLPKDRFSAERLKGVDSTLKIQPAKLEDSAVYLCASSLTVAQETQYFGPGTRLLVL.

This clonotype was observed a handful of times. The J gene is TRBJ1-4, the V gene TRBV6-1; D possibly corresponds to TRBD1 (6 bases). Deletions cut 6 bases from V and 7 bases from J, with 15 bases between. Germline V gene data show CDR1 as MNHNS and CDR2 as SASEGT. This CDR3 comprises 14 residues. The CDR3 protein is CASRPRGEGEKLFF. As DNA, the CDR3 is TGTGCCAGCAGACCCAGGGGTGAAGGTGAAAAACTGTTTTTT.

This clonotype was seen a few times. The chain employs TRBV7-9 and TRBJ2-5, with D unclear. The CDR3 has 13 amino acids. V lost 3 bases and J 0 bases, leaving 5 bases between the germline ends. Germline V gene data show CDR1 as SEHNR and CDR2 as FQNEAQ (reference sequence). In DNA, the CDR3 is TGTGCCAGCAGCTTGGCGTACCAAGAGACCCAGTACTTC. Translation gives CASSLAYQETQYF.

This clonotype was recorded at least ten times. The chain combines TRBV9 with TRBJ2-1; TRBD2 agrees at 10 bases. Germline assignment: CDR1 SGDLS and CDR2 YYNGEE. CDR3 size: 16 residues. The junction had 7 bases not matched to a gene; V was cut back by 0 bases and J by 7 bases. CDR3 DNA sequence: TGTGCCAGCAGCGTAGTAGGAGCGGGGGGGCCTAATGAGCAGTTCTTC. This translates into CASSVVGAGGPNEQFF. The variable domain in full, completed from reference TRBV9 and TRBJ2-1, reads DSGVTQTPKHLITATGQRVTLRCSPRSGDLSVYWYQQSLDQGLQFLIQYYNGEERAKGNILERFSAQQFPDLHSELNLSSLELGDSALYFCASSVVGAGGPNEQFFGPGTRLTVL.

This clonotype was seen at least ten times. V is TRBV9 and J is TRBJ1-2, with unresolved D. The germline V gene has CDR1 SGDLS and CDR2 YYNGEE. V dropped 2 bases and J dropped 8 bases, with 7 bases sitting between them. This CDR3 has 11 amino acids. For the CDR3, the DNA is TGTGCCAGCAGCGTTTTGGGCGGCTACACCTTC. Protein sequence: CASSVLGGYTF. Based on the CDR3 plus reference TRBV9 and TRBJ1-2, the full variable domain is DSGVTQTPKHLITATGQRVTLRCSPRSGDLSVYWYQQSLDQGLQFLIQYYNGEERAKGNILERFSAQQFPDLHSELNLSSLELGDSALYFCASSVLGGYTFGSGTRLTVV.

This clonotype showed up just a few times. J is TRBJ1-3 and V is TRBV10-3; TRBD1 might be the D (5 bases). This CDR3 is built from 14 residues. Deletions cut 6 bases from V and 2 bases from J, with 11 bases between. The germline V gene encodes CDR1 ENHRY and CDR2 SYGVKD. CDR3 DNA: TGTGCCATCAGCGCCGGGGGTGCTGGAAACACCATATATTTT. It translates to CAISAGGAGNTIYF.

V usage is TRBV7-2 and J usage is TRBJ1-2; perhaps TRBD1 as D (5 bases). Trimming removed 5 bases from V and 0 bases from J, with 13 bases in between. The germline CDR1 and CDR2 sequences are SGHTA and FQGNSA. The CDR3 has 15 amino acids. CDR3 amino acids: CASSPARGANYGYTF. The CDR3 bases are TGTGCCAGCAGCCCTGCGAGGGGAGCTAACTATGGCTACACCTTC.

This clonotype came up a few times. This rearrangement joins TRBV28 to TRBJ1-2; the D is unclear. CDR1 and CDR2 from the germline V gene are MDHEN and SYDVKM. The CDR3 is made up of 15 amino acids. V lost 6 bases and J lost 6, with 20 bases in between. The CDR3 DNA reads TGTGCCAGCAGAATCAAACTGTTTCGTTCGGATGGCTACACCTTC. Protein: CASRIKLFRSDGYTF.

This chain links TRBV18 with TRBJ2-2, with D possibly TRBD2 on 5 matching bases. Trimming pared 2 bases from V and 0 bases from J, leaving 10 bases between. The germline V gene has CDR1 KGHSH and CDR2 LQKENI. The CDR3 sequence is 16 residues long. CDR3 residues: CASSPVDGTNTGELFF. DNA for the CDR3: TGTGCCAGCTCACCAGTTGACGGGACGAACACCGGGGAGCTGTTTTTT.